This entry lists 19 T cell receptor beta chains sequenced from one sample in a study of T cells in Graves' hyperthyroidism and ophthalmopathy. TCR beta CDR3 regions were amplified from RNA transcripts. The HTBI set primed first-round TCR CDR3 RT-PCR. TCRdb recomputed calls from the multiplex PCR reads with MiXCR, one row per CDR3 protein. The table records fewer than 550,000 distinct CDR3 sequences, more than 15% of them present only once. Specimen: blood. The receptors here all came from a woman in her late teens or twenties with Graves' hyperthyroidism.

This clonotype was seen only a few times. V is TRBV6-2 or TRBV6-3 and J is TRBJ2-3; no clear D gene. Trimming left V 7 bases short and J 0 bases short, with 14 bases between. CDR1 and CDR2 from the germline V gene are MNHEY and SVGEGT. The CDR3 spans 15 residues. In DNA form, the CDR3 reads TGTGCCAGCACCCCCAGCGAGCCTAGCACAGATACGCAGTATTTT. This gives the protein CASTPSEPSTDTQYF.

In regard to this clonotype: A read error may be the cause here, since a much bigger clone is one base away. The chain joins TRBV10-3 to TRBJ1-2; 8 bases agree with TRBD1. CDR3 length equals 17 residues. The germline gives CDR1 ENHRY, CDR2 SYGVKD. This CDR3 is CATSESGTGQEGYGYTF. The CDR3, as DNA: TGTGCCACCAGTGAGTCGGGGACGGGACAGGAGGGCTATGGCTACACCTTC.

The rearrangement joins TRBV2 to TRBJ2-6; D is unclear. In germline, CDR1 is SNHLY, CDR2 FYNNEI. The CDR3 loop spans 14 amino acids. The V end was cut by 5 bases, the J end by 7 bases, with 12 bases between. CDR3 protein: CASSPLAVANVLTF. The CDR3 coding sequence is TGTGCCAGCAGTCCCTTGGCCGTAGCCAACGTCCTGACTTTC.

This clonotype was detected ten times or more. V is TRBV27 and J is TRBJ2-2; D assignment may be TRBD1 or TRBD2 (5 bases each). The CDR3 has 13 amino acids. The germline V gene has CDR1 MNHEY and CDR2 SMNVEV (reference sequence). V lost 6 bases and J lost 7, with 12 bases in between. DNA for the CDR3: TGTGCCAGCAGCTGGGGACCTGACGGGGAGCTGTTTTTT. Protein: CASSWGPDGELFF.

V gene TRBV5-1 combines with J gene TRBJ2-6, with D perhaps TRBD1 (5 bases). V dropped 4 bases and J dropped 0 bases, with 14 bases sitting between them. CDR3 length: 17 amino acids. Germline V gene lookup returns CDR1 SGHRS and CDR2 YFSETQ. CDR3 in amino acids: CASSQGNRPSGANVLTF. CDR3 coding DNA: TGCGCCAGCAGCCAGGGTAACAGGCCCTCTGGGGCCAACGTCCTGACTTTC. Drawing the rest from reference TRBV5-1 and TRBJ2-6, the complete variable domain is KAGVTQTPRYLIKTRGQQVTLSCSPISGHRSVSWYQQTPGQGLQFLFEYFSETQRNKGNFPGRFSGRQFSNSRSEMNVSTLELGDSALYLCASSQGNRPSGANVLTFGAGSRLTVL.

A note on this clonotype: This sequence may be a read error, since a much larger clone differs from it by one base. The chain links TRBV2 to TRBJ2-2; D possibly matches TRBD1 or TRBD2 (6 bases each). The CDR3 runs to 15 residues. Germline V gives CDR1 SNHLY, CDR2 FYNNEI. The CDR3 sequence is CTSEFGGRNTGELFF. In nucleotides, the CDR3 is TGTACCAGCGAGTTCGGGGGCCGAAACACCGGGGAGCTGTTTTTT.

This clonotype was counted only a few times. The rearrangement links TRBV24-1 to TRBJ2-7, with D possibly TRBD1 on 6 matching bases. CDR1 KGHDR and CDR2 SFDVKD come from the germline V gene. The CDR3 is 14 residues long. V was cut by 6 bases and J by 4 bases, with 15 bases left in between. The CDR3 region is CATSSGTRPYEQYF. CDR3 in DNA: TGTGCCACCAGTTCCGGGACAAGACCTTACGAGCAGTACTTC.

This clonotype came up many times. V and J are TRBV12-3 or TRBV12-4 and TRBJ2-5; D gene ambiguous. The CDR3 loop spans 14 amino acids. The V end was cut by 8 bases, the J end by 3 bases, with 16 bases between. The CDR3 region has the DNA TGTGCCAGCGTCCCCGAATTAGTCGAAGAGACCCAGTACTTC. The encoded protein is CASVPELVEETQYF.

CDR3 sequence: CASREPGTGDFNEQFF. The CDR3 DNA reads as TGTGCCAGCAGGGAGCCCGGGACAGGGGATTTCAATGAGCAGTTCTTC. The chain is built from TRBV7-2 and TRBJ2-1, with 10 bases matching TRBD1. CDR1 is SGHTA, CDR2 FQGNSA, per germline. This CDR3 spans 16 amino acids. Trimming took 6 bases from V and 6 from J; bases not matched to a gene: 11.

On this clonotype itself: It may be a read error: a sequence one base away is much more abundant. The chain links TRBV12-3 or TRBV12-4 to TRBJ2-1; possible D gene TRBD2, 7 bases. The CDR3 contains 14 residues. The V end was cut by 7 bases, the J end by 8 bases, with 18 bases between. CDR3 in DNA: TGTGCCAGCATAACTTGGGGGGGGCGCGATGAGCAGTTCTTC. It is translated as CASITWGGRDEQFF.

This clonotype showed up just a few times. It may be a read error: a sequence one base away is much more abundant. The chain recombines TRBV12-3 or TRBV12-4 with TRBJ2-5, with TRBD2 matching 11 bases. This CDR3 comprises 15 residues. CDR3 coding DNA: TGTGCCAGCAGCGTCGGGACTAGCGGACAAGGGACCCAGTACTTC. It specifies CASSVGTSGQGTQYF.

This clonotype was counted ten times or more. This chain links TRBV3-1 with TRBJ1-2; no clear D. Trimming removed 1 base from V and 6 bases from J, with 9 bases in between. CDR1 and CDR2 from the germline V gene are LGHDT and YNNKEL (reference sequence). The CDR3 length is 13 residues. The CDR3: CASSQGVGDGYTF. In nucleotides, the CDR3 is TGTGCCAGCAGCCAAGGGGTTGGGGATGGCTACACCTTC.

This clonotype was detected ten times or more. V is TRBV12-3 or TRBV12-4 and J is TRBJ1-3, with D possibly matching TRBD1 (5 bases). V lost 6 bases and J 0 bases, leaving 12 bases between the germline ends. CDR3 length: 15 residues. CDR3 amino acids: CASSPRGFSGNTIYF. CDR3 DNA: TGTGCCAGCAGCCCCCGGGGGTTCTCTGGAAACACCATATATTTT.

The chain combines TRBV5-5 with TRBJ2-1, with 12 positions matching TRBD1. CDR3 length equals 14 residues. In germline, CDR1 is SGHKS, CDR2 YYEKEE (reference sequence). Trimming cost V 4 bases and J 12 bases; bases outside gene matches: 8. The CDR3 loop reads CASSQGQGAGVQFF. The CDR3 region has the DNA TGTGCCAGCAGCCAGGGACAGGGGGCGGGAGTGCAGTTCTTC.

This rearrangement joins TRBV6-2 or TRBV6-3 to TRBJ1-3, with 7 nucleotides matching TRBD1. There are 17 residues in the CDR3. In germline, CDR1 is MNHEY, CDR2 SVGEGT. Trimming took 5 bases from V and 0 from J; bases not matched to a gene: 10. In nucleotides, the CDR3 is TGTGCCAGCAGTGACCCCCCGGACAGGAGCTCTGGAAACACCATATATTTT. This sequence encodes CASSDPPDRSSGNTIYF.

The rearrangement joins TRBV7-9 to TRBJ2-1, with 14 bases that match TRBD2. CDR1 and CDR2 from the germline V gene are SEHNR and FQNEAQ (reference sequence). The CDR3 is 17 amino acids. Losses at the gene ends were 6 bases for V and 5 bases for J; bases not matched to a gene: 9. The CDR3 DNA sequence: TGTGCCAGCAGTCGTAAAAGGACTAGCGGGGGGCACAATGAGCAGTTCTTC. Translation gives CASSRKRTSGGHNEQFF. Drawing the rest from reference TRBV7-9 and TRBJ2-1, the complete variable domain is DTGVSQNPRHKITKRGQNVTFRCDPISEHNRLYWYRQTLGQGPEFLTYFQNEAQLEKSRLLSDRFSAERPKGSFSTLEIQRTEQGDSAMYLCASSRKRTSGGHNEQFFGPGTRLTVL.

The chain recombines TRBV6-2 or TRBV6-3 with TRBJ2-2; D uncertain. This CDR3 is 14 amino acids long. V lost 6 bases and J lost 4, with 12 bases in between. The germline V gene encodes CDR1 MNHEY and CDR2 SVGEGT. The CDR3 here is CASRPPYGTGELFF. The CDR3 DNA reads TGTGCCAGCAGACCGCCCTACGGCACCGGGGAGCTGTTTTTT.

As for this clonotype: One base away lies a much larger clone, so this may be a sequencing read error. CDR3: CSARGGNEQFF. As DNA, the CDR3 is TGCAGTGCTAGGGGCGGCAATGAGCAGTTCTTC. The chain uses TRBV20-1 and TRBJ2-1; the D is unclear. This CDR3 is built from 11 residues. Per the germline V gene, CDR1 is DFQATT and CDR2 is SNEGSKA (reference sequence). Trimming stripped 3 bases from V and 6 bases from J, with 6 bases between.

This clonotype is medium-sized (0.01 to 0.1%) in the sample. The CDR3 DNA follows: TGCAGTGCTAGCCCTAACAGGGCTCTTTACTATGGCTACACCTTC. Protein: CSASPNRALYYGYTF. V is TRBV20-1 and J is TRBJ1-2; possibly TRBD1 for D (6 bases). The CDR3 sequence is 15 residues long. Trimming stripped 3 bases from V and 3 bases from J, with 17 bases between. CDR1 is DFQATT and CDR2 is SNEGSKA in the germline V gene (reference sequence).